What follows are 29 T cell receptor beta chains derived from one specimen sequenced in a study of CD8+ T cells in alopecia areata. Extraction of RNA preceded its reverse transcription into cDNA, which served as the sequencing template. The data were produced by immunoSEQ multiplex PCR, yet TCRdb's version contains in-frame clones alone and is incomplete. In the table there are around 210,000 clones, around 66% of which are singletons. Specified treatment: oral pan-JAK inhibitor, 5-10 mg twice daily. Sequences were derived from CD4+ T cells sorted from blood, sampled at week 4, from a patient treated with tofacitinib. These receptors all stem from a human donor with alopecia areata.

This CDR3 is CASSLRQGMNTGELFF. The CDR3 DNA reads as TGTGCCAGCAGTTTACGACAGGGTATGAACACCGGGGAGCTGTTTTTT. This chain links TRBV27 with TRBJ2-2, with TRBD1 identical over 7 bases. V trimming: 2 bases; J trimming: 1 base; junction bases outside the gene matches: 4. The V gene's germline CDR1 is MNHEY and CDR2 SMNVEV (reference sequence). This CDR3 comprises 16 residues.

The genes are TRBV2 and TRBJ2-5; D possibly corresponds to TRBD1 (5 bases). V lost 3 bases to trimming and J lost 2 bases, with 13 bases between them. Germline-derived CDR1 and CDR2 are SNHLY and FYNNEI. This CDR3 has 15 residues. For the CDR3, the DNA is TGTGCCAGCAGTGAGCAGGGTGCGAGACAAGAGACCCAGTACTTC. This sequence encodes CASSEQGARQETQYF.

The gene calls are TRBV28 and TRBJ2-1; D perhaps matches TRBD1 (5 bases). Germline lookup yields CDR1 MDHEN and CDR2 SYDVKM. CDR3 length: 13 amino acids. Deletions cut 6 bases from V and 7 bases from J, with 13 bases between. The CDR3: CASSRVQGNEQFF. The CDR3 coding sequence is TGTGCCAGCAGCCGAGTGCAGGGAAATGAGCAGTTCTTC. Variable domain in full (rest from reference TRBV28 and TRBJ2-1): DVKVTQSSRYLVKRTGEKVFLECVQDMDHENMFWYRQDPGLGLRLIYFSYDVKMKEKGDIPEGYSVSREKKERFSLILESASTNQTSMYLCASSRVQGNEQFFGPGTRLTVL.

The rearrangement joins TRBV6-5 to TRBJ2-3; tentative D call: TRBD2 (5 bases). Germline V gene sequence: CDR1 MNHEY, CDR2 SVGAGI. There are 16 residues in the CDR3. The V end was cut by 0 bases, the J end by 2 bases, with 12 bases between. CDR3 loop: CASSYSSVASTDTQYF. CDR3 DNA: TGTGCCAGCAGTTACTCGAGCGTAGCGTCCACAGATACGCAGTATTTT.

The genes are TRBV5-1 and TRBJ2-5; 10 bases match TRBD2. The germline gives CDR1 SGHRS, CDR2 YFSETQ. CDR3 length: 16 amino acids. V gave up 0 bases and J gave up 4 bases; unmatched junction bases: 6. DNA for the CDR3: TGCGCCAGCAGCTTGGCATTAGCGGGGGGCCGAGAGACCCAGTACTTC. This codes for CASSLALAGGRETQYF.

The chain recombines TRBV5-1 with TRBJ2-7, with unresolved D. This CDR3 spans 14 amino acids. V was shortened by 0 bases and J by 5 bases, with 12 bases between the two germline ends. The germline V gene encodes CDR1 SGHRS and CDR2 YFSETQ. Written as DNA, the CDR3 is TGCGCCAGCAGCTTGGCCAGAGTCAACGACGAGCAGTACTTC. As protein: CASSLARVNDEQYF. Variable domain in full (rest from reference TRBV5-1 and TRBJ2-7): KAGVTQTPRYLIKTRGQQVTLSCSPISGHRSVSWYQQTPGQGLQFLFEYFSETQRNKGNFPGRFSGRQFSNSRSEMNVSTLELGDSALYLCASSLARVNDEQYFGPGTRLTVT.

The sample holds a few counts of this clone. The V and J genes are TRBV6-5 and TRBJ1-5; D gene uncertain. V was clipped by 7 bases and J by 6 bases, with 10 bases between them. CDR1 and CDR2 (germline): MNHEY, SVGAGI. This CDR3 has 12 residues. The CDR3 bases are TGTGCCAGCACCCAAAAGGGTCAGCCCCAGCATTTT. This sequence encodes CASTQKGQPQHF.

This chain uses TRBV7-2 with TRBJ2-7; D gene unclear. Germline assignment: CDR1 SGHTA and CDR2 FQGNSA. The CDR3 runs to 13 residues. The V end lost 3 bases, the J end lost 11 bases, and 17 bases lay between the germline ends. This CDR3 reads CASSFTDGEIEYF. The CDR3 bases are TGTGCCAGCAGCTTCACGGACGGAGAAATCGAGTACTTC.

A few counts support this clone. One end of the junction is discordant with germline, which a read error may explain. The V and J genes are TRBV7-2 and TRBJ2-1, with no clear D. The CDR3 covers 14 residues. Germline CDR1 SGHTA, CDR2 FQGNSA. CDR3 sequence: CASTLPTTRNEQFF. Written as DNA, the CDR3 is TGTGCCAGCACCTTACCTACCACGCGAAATGAGCAGTTCTTC.

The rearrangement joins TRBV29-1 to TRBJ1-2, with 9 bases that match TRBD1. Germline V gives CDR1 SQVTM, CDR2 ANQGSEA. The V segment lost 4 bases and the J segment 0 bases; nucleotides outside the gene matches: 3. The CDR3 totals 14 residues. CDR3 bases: TGCAGCGTTGTACAGGGGGCTGCTAACTATGGCTACACCTTC. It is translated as CSVVQGAANYGYTF.

The CDR3 nucleotides read TGTGCCAGCAGCTTATACGGGGGCCCTGGAGATACGCAGTATTTT. Its protein is CASSLYGGPGDTQYF. The chain uses TRBV7-2 and TRBJ2-3; D possibly uses TRBD1 or TRBD2 (6 bases each). CDR1 and CDR2 (germline): SGHTA, FQGNSA. Trimming removed 2 bases from V and 5 bases from J, with 14 bases in between. The CDR3 runs 15 residues.

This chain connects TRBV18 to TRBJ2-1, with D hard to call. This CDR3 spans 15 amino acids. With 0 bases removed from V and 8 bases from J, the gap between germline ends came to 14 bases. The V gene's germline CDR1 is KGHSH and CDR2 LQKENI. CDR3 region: CASSPPFSGGDEQFF. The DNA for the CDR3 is TGTGCCAGCTCACCACCTTTCTCTGGTGGCGATGAGCAGTTCTTC.

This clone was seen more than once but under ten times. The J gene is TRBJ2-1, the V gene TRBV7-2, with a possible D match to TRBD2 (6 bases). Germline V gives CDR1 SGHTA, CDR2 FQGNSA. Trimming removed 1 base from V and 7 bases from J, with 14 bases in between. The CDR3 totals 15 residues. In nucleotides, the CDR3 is TGTGCCAGCAGCTTAGGCGGCGGGGTCCAAAATGAGCAGTTCTTC. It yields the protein CASSLGGGVQNEQFF.

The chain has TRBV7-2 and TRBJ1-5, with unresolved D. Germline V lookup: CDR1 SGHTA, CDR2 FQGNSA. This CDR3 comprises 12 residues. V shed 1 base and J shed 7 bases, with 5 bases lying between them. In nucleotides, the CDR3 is TGTGCCAGCAGCTTAGTGGGGCAGCCCCAGCATTTT. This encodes CASSLVGQPQHF. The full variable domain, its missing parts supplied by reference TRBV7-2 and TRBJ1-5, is GAGVSQSPSNKVTEKGKDVELRCDPISGHTALYWYRQSLGQGLEFLIYFQGNSAPDKSGLPSDRFSAERTGGSVSTLTIQRTQQEDSAVYLCASSLVGQPQHFGDGTRLSIL.

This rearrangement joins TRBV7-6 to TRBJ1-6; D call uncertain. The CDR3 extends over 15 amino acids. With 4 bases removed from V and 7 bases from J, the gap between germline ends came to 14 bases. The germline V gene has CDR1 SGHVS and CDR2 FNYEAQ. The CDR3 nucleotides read TGTGCCAGCAGCTACACGGGAAATGGGAATTCACCCCTCCACTTT. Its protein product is CASSYTGNGNSPLHF. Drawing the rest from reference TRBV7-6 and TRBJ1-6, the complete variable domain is GAGVSQSPRYKVTKRGQDVALRCDPISGHVSLYWYRQALGQGPEFLTYFNYEAQQDKSGLPNDRFSAERPEGSISTLTIQRTEQRDSAMYRCASSYTGNGNSPLHFGNGTRLTVT.

CDR3: CASSFQQYEQYF. The CDR3 DNA is TGTGCCAGCAGCTTCCAACAGTACGAGCAGTACTTC. The chain carries TRBV5-6 and TRBJ2-7; D gene uncertain. The V gene lost 2 bases and the J gene lost 4 bases, with 7 bases spanning the gap. The CDR3 runs to 12 residues. CDR1 SGHDT and CDR2 YYEEEE come from the germline V gene. Based on the CDR3 plus reference TRBV5-6 and TRBJ2-7, the full variable domain is DAGVTQSPTHLIKTRGQQVTLRCSPKSGHDTVSWYQQALGQGPQFIFQYYEEEERQRGNFPDRFSGHQFPNYSSELNVNALLLGDSALYLCASSFQQYEQYFGPGTRLTVT.

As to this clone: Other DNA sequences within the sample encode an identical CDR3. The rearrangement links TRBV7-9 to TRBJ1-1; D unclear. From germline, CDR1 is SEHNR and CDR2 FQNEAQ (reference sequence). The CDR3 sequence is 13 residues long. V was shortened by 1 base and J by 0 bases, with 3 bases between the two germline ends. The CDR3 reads CASSLEVNTEAFF. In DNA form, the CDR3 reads TGTGCCAGCAGCTTAGAGGTGAACACTGAAGCTTTCTTT.

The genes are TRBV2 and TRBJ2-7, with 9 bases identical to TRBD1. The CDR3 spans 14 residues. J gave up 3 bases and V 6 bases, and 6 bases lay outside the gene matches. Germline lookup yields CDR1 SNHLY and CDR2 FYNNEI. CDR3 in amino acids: CASSEDRGNYEQYF. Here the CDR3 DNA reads TGTGCCAGCAGCGAGGACAGGGGTAACTACGAGCAGTACTTC.

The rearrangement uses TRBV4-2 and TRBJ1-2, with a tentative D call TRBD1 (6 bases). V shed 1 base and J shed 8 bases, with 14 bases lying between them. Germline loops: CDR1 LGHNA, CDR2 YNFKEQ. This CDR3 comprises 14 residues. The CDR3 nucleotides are TGTGCCAGCAGCCAAGGAGGGGGTGGAGGGGGCTACACCTTC. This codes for CASSQGGGGGGYTF.

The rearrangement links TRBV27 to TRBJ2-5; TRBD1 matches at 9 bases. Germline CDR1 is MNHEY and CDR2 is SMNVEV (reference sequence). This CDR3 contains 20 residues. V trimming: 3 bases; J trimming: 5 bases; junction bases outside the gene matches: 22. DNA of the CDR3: TGTGCCAGCAGTTTCACGGGCCTTAGCTTGGGGACAGGGATGTCGGAGACCCAGTACTTC. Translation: CASSFTGLSLGTGMSETQYF.

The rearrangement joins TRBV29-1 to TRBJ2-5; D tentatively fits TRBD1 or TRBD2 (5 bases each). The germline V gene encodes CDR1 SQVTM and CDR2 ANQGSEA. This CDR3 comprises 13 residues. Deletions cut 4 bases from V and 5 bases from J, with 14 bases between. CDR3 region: CSVVGPQMETQYF. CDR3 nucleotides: TGCAGCGTTGTGGGACCCCAGATGGAGACCCAGTACTTC.

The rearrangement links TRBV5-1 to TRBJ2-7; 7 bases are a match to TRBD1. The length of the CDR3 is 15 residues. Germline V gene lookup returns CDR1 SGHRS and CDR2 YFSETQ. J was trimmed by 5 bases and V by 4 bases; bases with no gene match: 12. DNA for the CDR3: TGCGCCAGCAGCGAAGACCCCGGGACAGCCAACGAGCAGTACTTC. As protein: CASSEDPGTANEQYF.

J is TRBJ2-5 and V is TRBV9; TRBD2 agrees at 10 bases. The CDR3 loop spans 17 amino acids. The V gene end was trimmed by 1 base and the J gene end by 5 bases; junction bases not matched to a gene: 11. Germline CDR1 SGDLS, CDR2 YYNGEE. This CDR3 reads CASSVTSGGALLETQYF. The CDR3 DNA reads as TGTGCCAGCAGCGTAACCAGCGGGGGGGCCTTGCTCGAGACCCAGTACTTC.

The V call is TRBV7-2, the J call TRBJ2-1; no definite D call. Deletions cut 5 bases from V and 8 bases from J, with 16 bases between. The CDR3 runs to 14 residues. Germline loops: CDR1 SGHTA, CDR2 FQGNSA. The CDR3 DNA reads TGTGCCAGCAGCCCTCACACGACCTCCGATGAGCAGTTCTTC. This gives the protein CASSPHTTSDEQFF.

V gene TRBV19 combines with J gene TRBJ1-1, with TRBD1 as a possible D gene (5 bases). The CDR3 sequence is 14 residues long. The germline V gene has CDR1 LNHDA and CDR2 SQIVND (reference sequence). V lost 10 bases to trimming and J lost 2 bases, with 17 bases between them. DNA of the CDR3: TGTGCCACTACCCCCGGGACCTTCAACACTGAAGCTTTCTTT. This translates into CATTPGTFNTEAFF.

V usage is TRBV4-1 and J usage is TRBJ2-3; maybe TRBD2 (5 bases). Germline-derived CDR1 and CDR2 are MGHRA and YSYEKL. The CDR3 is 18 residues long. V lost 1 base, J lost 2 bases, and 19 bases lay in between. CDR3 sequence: CASSQAIGGARPTDTQYF. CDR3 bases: TGCGCCAGCAGCCAAGCGATCGGAGGTGCTAGACCCACAGATACGCAGTATTTT.

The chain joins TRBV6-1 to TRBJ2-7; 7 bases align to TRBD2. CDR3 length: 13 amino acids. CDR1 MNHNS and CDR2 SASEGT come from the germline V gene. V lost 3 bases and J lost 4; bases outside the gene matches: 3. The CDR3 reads CASSEQGGYEQYF. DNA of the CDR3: TGTGCCAGCAGTGAGCAGGGAGGGTACGAGCAGTACTTC.

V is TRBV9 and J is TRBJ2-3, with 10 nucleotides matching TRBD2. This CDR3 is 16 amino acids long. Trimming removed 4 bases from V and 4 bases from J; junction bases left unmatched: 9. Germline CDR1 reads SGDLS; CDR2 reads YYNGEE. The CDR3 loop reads CASSPRTSGGADTQYF. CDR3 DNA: TGTGCCAGCAGCCCAAGGACTAGCGGTGGTGCAGATACGCAGTATTTT.

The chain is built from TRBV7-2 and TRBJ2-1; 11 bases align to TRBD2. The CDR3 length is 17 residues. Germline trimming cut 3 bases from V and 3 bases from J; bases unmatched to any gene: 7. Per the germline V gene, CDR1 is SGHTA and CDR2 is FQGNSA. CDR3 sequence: CASSLERLAGYYNEQFF. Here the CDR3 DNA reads TGTGCCAGCAGCTTGGAGCGACTAGCGGGGTACTACAATGAGCAGTTCTTC.